The present T cell receptor (beta chain) was sequenced within a study of Ad26.COV2.S vaccination and SARS-CoV-2 variants. Treatment denoted: some 19 received Ad26.COV2.S at low or high dose, single or two shots; about 5 received placebo; per-sample allocation not given. Day 63 following the first vaccine or placebo injection was when the samples were taken. Only in-frame clones appear in the TCRdb table, and some are missing; sequencing was by immunoSEQ multiplex PCR. The repertoire has hundreds of thousands of clones, around 90% of them found once; the top ten carry approximately 1.5%. The germline V and J ends were trimmed by 5 bases and 4 bases, with 6 bases remaining between them. The CDR3 consists of 10 residues. Germline loops: CDR1 GTSNPN, CDR2 SVGIG (reference sequence).

The sample in question was peripheral blood, obtained in a trial of Ad26.COV2.S vaccine versus placebo. This receptor was taken from a person between 18 and 65 years old who received the Ad26.COV2.S COVID-19 vaccine or a placebo. This chain joins TRBV30 and TRBJ2-7; D gene unclear. Written as DNA, the CDR3 is TGTGCCTGGCCCTCGTACGAGCAGTACTTC. This gives the protein CAWPSYEQYF.